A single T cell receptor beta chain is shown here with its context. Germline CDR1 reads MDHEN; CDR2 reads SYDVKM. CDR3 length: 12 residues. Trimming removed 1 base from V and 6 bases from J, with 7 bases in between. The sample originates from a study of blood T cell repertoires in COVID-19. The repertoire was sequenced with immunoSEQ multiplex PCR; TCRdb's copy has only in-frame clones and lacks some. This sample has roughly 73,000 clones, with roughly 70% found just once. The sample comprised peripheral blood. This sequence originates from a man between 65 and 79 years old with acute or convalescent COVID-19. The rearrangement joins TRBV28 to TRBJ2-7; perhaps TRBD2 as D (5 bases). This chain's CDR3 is CASSLSRGEQYF. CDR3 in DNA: TGTGCCAGCAGTTTATCCCGGGGCGAGCAGTACTTC.